One and the same sample provided the 15 T cell receptor beta chains below, sequenced in a study of graft-versus-host responses after intestinal transplantation. Some clones are missing from TCRdb's copy, which holds only in-frame ones; the method was immunoSEQ multiplex PCR. This sample has 85,000 to 100,000 clones; about 84% occur once, and the top ten carry roughly 1.4%. The sequencing here drew on PBMCs, taken 255 days after intestinal transplant. These receptors all stem from a human patient who received an intestinal transplant, so some T cells may come from the graft donor.

This rearrangement joins TRBV21-1 to TRBJ1-2. TRBV21-1 is assigned pseudogene status. This CDR3 has 17 amino acids. CDR3 loop: CASSKGTGPSSNYGYTF. The CDR3 DNA reads as TGTGCCAGCAGCAAGGGCACGGGACCCTCTTCTAACTATGGCTACACCTTC.

Points on this clone: Within the sample, other DNA sequences also encode this same CDR3. The V and J genes are TRBV7-6 and TRBJ2-5, with 10 bases fitting TRBD1. The junction had 11 bases not matched to a gene; V was cut back by 5 bases and J by 5 bases. CDR3 size: 16 residues. CDR1 is SGHVS, CDR2 FNYEAQ, per germline. The CDR3 bases are TGTGCCAGCAGCCAACGTCCGGGACAGGGGATGGAGACCCAGTACTTC. It yields the protein CASSQRPGQGMETQYF. Drawing the rest from reference TRBV7-6 and TRBJ2-5, the complete variable domain is GAGVSQSPRYKVTKRGQDVALRCDPISGHVSLYWYRQALGQGPEFLTYFNYEAQQDKSGLPNDRFSAERPEGSISTLTIQRTEQRDSAMYRCASSQRPGQGMETQYFGPGTRLLVL.

The V and J genes are TRBV5-4 and TRBJ1-2, with D unresolved. This CDR3 is 13 amino acids long. V was clipped by 4 bases and J by 5 bases, with 12 bases between them. CDR1 and CDR2 (germline): SGHNT, YYREEE (reference sequence). The CDR3 spells CASSTFDTYGYTF. CDR3 coding DNA: TGTGCCAGCAGCACCTTCGACACGTATGGCTACACCTTC.

The V call is TRBV10-3, the J call TRBJ2-1; D call uncertain. The CDR3 runs to 16 residues. The germline V and J ends were trimmed by 6 bases and 5 bases, with 20 bases remaining between them. Germline loops: CDR1 ENHRY, CDR2 SYGVKD. DNA for the CDR3: TGTGCCATCAGCGGGTTTGAGGTCCCAACCAACAATGAGCAGTTCTTC. Translation: CAISGFEVPTNNEQFF.

This clone was seen a single time. The chain is built from TRBV7-6 and TRBJ2-7, with a possible D match to TRBD1 (5 bases). Germline V gives CDR1 SGHVS, CDR2 FNYEAQ. V was shortened by 6 bases and J by 3 bases, with 12 bases between the two germline ends. The CDR3 length is 13 residues. The CDR3 spells CASSPPDSYEQYF. The DNA of the CDR3 is TGTGCCAGCAGTCCCCCCGACAGCTACGAGCAGTACTTC.

V gene TRBV19 combines with J gene TRBJ2-6; 7 nucleotides line up with TRBD1. The CDR3 has 14 residues. Trimming at V came to 9 bases and at J to 6 bases, leaving 8 bases not matched to a gene. Germline V lookup: CDR1 LNHDA, CDR2 SQIVND (reference sequence). The chain's CDR3 is CASLDTGEANVLTF. The CDR3 nucleotides are TGTGCCAGCCTCGATACAGGGGAGGCCAACGTCCTGACTTTC.

The V call is TRBV6-5, the J call TRBJ1-6, with D maybe TRBD1 (5 bases). The V end was cut by 0 bases, the J end by 8 bases, with 11 bases between. Germline lookup yields CDR1 MNHEY and CDR2 SVGAGI. The CDR3 extends over 15 amino acids. In DNA form, the CDR3 reads TGTGCCAGCAGTTACTCGAGGGGTGTGGATTCACCCCTCCACTTT. This sequence encodes CASSYSRGVDSPLHF.

In its sample, this clone was seen once. Additional DNA sequences in this sample encode the identical CDR3. The chain is built from TRBV28 and TRBJ1-4, with TRBD1 as a possible D gene (6 bases). Trimming shortened V by 3 bases and J by 1 base, and 6 bases separated the two germline ends. Germline CDR1 is MDHEN and CDR2 is SYDVKM. CDR3 length: 14 amino acids. The CDR3 DNA follows: TGTGCCAGCAGTTTGACAGGAACTAATGAAAAACTGTTTTTT. Its protein product is CASSLTGTNEKLFF.

The chain combines TRBV7-9 with TRBJ2-1, with TRBD2 matching over 8 bases. The CDR3 spans 15 residues. Per the germline V gene, CDR1 is SEHNR and CDR2 is FQNEAQ (reference sequence). Germline trimming cut 5 bases from V and 9 bases from J; bases unmatched to any gene: 12. CDR3 protein: CASSPWKRGFGEQFF. Written as DNA, the CDR3 is TGTGCCAGCAGCCCCTGGAAGCGGGGGTTCGGTGAGCAGTTCTTC. The full variable domain, with the rest looked up from reference TRBV7-9 and TRBJ2-1, is DTGVSQNPRHKITKRGQNVTFRCDPISEHNRLYWYRQTLGQGPEFLTYFQNEAQLEKSRLLSDRFSAERPKGSFSTLEIQRTEQGDSAMYLCASSPWKRGFGEQFFGPGTRLTVL.

The chain carries TRBV10-1 and TRBJ2-7; maybe TRBD1 (6 bases). The CDR3 spans 14 residues. V lost 2 bases and J 2 bases, leaving 10 bases between the germline ends. The V gene's germline CDR1 is WNHNN and CDR2 SYGVQD (reference sequence). CDR3 coding DNA: TGCGCCAGCAGTGAGACCGGACAGACCTACGAGCAGTACTTC. It translates to CASSETGQTYEQYF.

The chain recombines TRBV2 with TRBJ2-3; D is perhaps TRBD2 (7 bases). In germline, CDR1 is SNHLY, CDR2 FYNNEI. V was trimmed by 7 bases and J by 0 bases, leaving 11 bases between them. The CDR3 has 14 amino acids. The CDR3 protein is CASKGGGSTDTQYF. In nucleotides, the CDR3 is TGTGCCAGCAAAGGGGGGGGGAGCACAGATACGCAGTATTTT.

The chain recombines TRBV7-8 with TRBJ2-1; tentative D call: TRBD1 (7 bases). This CDR3 spans 15 amino acids. CDR1 is SGHVS and CDR2 is FQNEAQ in the germline V gene. V lost 5 bases to trimming and J lost 7 bases, with 18 bases between them. The CDR3 coding sequence is TGTGCCAGCAGCCCAGGGGAGGACAGGCGGAATGAGCAGTTCTTC. Its protein product is CASSPGEDRRNEQFF.

The rearrangement uses TRBV7-9 and TRBJ2-5; D unclear. The CDR3 extends over 16 amino acids. V gave up 3 bases and J gave up 1 base, with 15 bases separating them. CDR1 and CDR2 (germline): SEHNR, FQNEAQ (reference sequence). The CDR3 nucleotides read TGTGCCAGCAGCTTCGGCCTCCTGTTACTCCAAGAGACCCAGTACTTC. Residues: CASSFGLLLLQETQYF.

In this sample, this clone turned up once. V is TRBV27 and J is TRBJ1-1, with 9 bases fitting TRBD1. CDR3 length: 15 amino acids. The ends lost 5 bases at V and 6 bases at J; junction bases unmatched: 10. CDR1 is MNHEY, CDR2 SMNVEV, per germline (reference sequence). CDR3 protein: CASSRNRDRVSEAFF. The CDR3 bases are TGTGCCAGCAGTCGAAACCGGGACAGGGTTTCTGAAGCTTTCTTT.

The gene calls are TRBV28 and TRBJ1-5; TRBD1 might be the D (5 bases). Per germline, CDR1 MDHEN and CDR2 SYDVKM. V dropped 8 bases and J dropped 3 bases, with 14 bases sitting between them. The CDR3 consists of 14 residues. CDR3 bases: TGTGCCAGCCGGGACTCCCCCAACAATCAGCCCCAGCATTTT. Encoded protein: CASRDSPNNQPQHF. Drawing the rest from reference TRBV28 and TRBJ1-5, the complete variable domain is DVKVTQSSRYLVKRTGEKVFLECVQDMDHENMFWYRQDPGLGLRLIYFSYDVKMKEKGDIPEGYSVSREKKERFSLILESASTNQTSMYLCASRDSPNNQPQHFGDGTRLSIL.